Listed below are T cell receptor beta chains from one sample, sequenced in a study of T cell changes during pregnancy in multiple sclerosis. Here immunoSEQ multiplex PCR was the method, and the copy in TCRdb shows in-frame clones only, minus some. Altogether about 80,000 clones are present, about 90% being singletons, with the ten largest covering over 1.1%. The sample consisted of peripheral blood, taken before pregnancy. The receptors shown here come from a female donor with multiple sclerosis, enrolled in a pregnancy study. The CDR3 runs from the conserved cysteine through the conserved F or W. D genes are given only for firm matches. The listing skips clone size in some rows; elsewhere it reads once, few, many or a size class.

V gene: TRBV6-1; D gene: .; J gene: TRBJ2-3; clone size: .; CDR3 DNA: TGTGCCAGCAAATGGAGTGGGACAGATACGCAGTATTTT; CDR3 protein: CASKWSGTDTQYF
V gene: TRBV13; D gene: TRBD2; J gene: TRBJ2-3; clone size: .; CDR3 DNA: TGTGCCAGCAGCTTAGGGCAAGCGGGGGGCACAGATACGCAGTATTTT; CDR3 protein: CASSLGQAGGTDTQYF
V gene: TRBV2; D gene: TRBD1; J gene: TRBJ1-2; clone size: once; CDR3 DNA: TGTGCCAGCAGTGTTGTAGGGGGCCAATTGGACTATGGCTACACCTTC; CDR3 protein: CASSVVGGQLDYGYTF
V gene: TRBV30; D gene: .; J gene: TRBJ1-2; clone size: .; CDR3 DNA: TGTGCCTGTCGGACTGCAATAGGTGGCTACACCTTC; CDR3 protein: CACRTAIGGYTF
V gene: TRBV6-1; D gene: .; J gene: TRBJ2-7; clone size: once; CDR3 DNA: TGTGCCAGCAGTGAAGCGCGGAGGCAGGGGTTCGACGAGCAGTACTTC; CDR3 protein: CASSEARRQGFDEQYF
V gene: TRBV5-4; D gene: .; J gene: TRBJ1-1; clone size: .; CDR3 DNA: TGTGCCAGCAGCCGAGGTAGGGGTGGAGGGTCTGAAGCTTTCTTT; CDR3 protein: CASSRGRGGGSEAFF
V gene: TRBV6-5; D gene: .; J gene: TRBJ1-5; clone size: .; CDR3 DNA: TGTGCCAGCAGTTCCCAGGCCTTCAATCAGCCCCAGCATTTT; CDR3 protein: CASSSQAFNQPQHF
V gene: TRBV7-3; D gene: TRBD2; J gene: TRBJ2-2; clone size: .; CDR3 DNA: TGTGCCAGCAGCTTAAATCGCGGGGGGCCCGGAGGGGAGCTGTTTTTT; CDR3 protein: CASSLNRGGPGGELFF
V gene: TRBV19; D gene: .; J gene: TRBJ1-1; clone size: .; CDR3 DNA: TGTGCCAGTAGTATAGTGGCAGGGGCTGATATCACTGAAGCTTTCTTT; CDR3 protein: CASSIVAGADITEAFF
V gene: TRBV5-1; D gene: TRBD2; J gene: TRBJ2-7; clone size: .; CDR3 DNA: TGCGCCAGCAGCGCGACGGGGGGGCCTACCGAGCAGTACTTC; CDR3 protein: CASSATGGPTEQYF
V gene: TRBV7-8; D gene: .; J gene: TRBJ2-5; clone size: .; CDR3 DNA: TGTGCCAGCAGCACGGCCGGGGACCAAGAGACCCAGTACTTC; CDR3 protein: CASSTAGDQETQYF
V gene: TRBV9; D gene: .; J gene: TRBJ1-4; clone size: once; CDR3 DNA: TGTGCCAGCAGCGGACAGGTAGGAGGAGAAAAACTGTTTTTT; CDR3 protein: CASSGQVGGEKLFF
V gene: TRBV7-9; D gene: .; J gene: TRBJ1-2; clone size: .; CDR3 DNA: TGTGCCAGCAGCGAACCAGGCGTATTATGGAGCTACACCTTC; CDR3 protein: CASSEPGVLWSYTF
V gene: TRBV7-7; D gene: TRBD1; J gene: TRBJ1-5; clone size: .; CDR3 DNA: TGTGCTAGCAGTTTGGACAGGGGAGATGTGTGTCAGCCCCAGCATTTT; CDR3 protein: CASSLDRGDVCQPQHF
V gene: TRBV4-1; D gene: .; J gene: TRBJ2-7; clone size: few; CDR3 DNA: TGCGCCAGCAGCCAAGACTGGGCAGTATCCTACGAGCAGTACTTC; CDR3 protein: CASSQDWAVSYEQYF
V gene: TRBV7-8; D gene: TRBD1; J gene: TRBJ2-7; clone size: .; CDR3 DNA: TGTGCCAGCAGCGAGACGGACAGGGGCTACGAGCAGTACTTC; CDR3 protein: CASSETDRGYEQYF
V gene: TRBV10-3; D gene: TRBD1; J gene: TRBJ1-5; clone size: once; CDR3 DNA: TGTGCCACGGCGGGACAGGCGGATCAGCCCCAGCATTTT; CDR3 protein: CATAGQADQPQHF
V gene: TRBV7-2; D gene: TRBD1; J gene: TRBJ1-2; clone size: .; CDR3 DNA: TGTGCCAGCAGCTTAAGAGAGACAGGGGGCTCTGGCTACACCTTC; CDR3 protein: CASSLRETGGSGYTF
V gene: TRBV14; D gene: .; J gene: TRBJ2-1; clone size: .; CDR3 DNA: TGTGCCAGCAGCCCAGGTCTCCGACGGTCTAATGAGCAGTTCTTC; CDR3 protein: CASSPGLRRSNEQFF
V gene: TRBV7-2; D gene: .; J gene: TRBJ2-5; clone size: .; CDR3 DNA: TGTGCCAGCAGCAAAGATTTGGGCAGGGAACCTTGGGAGACCCAGTACTTC; CDR3 protein: CASSKDLGREPWETQYF
V gene: TRBV7-9; D gene: .; J gene: TRBJ2-7; clone size: .; CDR3 DNA: TGTGCCAGCAGCGCTGAAAAACTAGATGCGATTACCTACGAGCAGTACTTC; CDR3 protein: CASSAEKLDAITYEQYF
V gene: TRBV6-1; D gene: .; J gene: TRBJ1-2; clone size: .; CDR3 DNA: TGTGCCAGCAGTGAATACTGGTTTGGCTACACCTTC; CDR3 protein: CASSEYWFGYTF